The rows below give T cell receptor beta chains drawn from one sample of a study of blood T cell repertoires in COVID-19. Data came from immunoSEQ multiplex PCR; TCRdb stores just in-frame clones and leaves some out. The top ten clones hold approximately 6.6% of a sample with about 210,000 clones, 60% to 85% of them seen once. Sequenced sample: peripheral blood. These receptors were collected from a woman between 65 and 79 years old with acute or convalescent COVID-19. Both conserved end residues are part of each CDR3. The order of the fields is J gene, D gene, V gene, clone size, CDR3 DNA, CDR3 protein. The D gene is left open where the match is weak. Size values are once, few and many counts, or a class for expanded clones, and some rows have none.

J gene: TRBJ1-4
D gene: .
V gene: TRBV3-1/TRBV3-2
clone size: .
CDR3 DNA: TGTGCCAGCAGCCAGGCGGCCGGGATTCTGTTTTTT
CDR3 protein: CASSQAAGILFF

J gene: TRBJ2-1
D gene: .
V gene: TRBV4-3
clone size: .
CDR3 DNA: TGCGCCAGCAGCCAAGAACAGGCGACCTACAATGAGCAGTTCTTC
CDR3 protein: CASSQEQATYNEQFF

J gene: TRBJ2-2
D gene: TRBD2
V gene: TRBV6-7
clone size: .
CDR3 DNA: TGTGCCACTAAAACGGCTAGCGGGGGCCTTTACACCGGGGAGCTGTTTTTT
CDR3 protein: CATKTASGGLYTGELFF

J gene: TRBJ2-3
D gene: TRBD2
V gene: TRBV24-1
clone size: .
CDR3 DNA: TGTGCCACCAGTGACGCGGGGGGCACAGATACGCAGTATTTT
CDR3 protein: CATSDAGGTDTQYF

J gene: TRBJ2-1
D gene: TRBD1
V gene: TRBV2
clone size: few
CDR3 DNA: TGTGCCAGCAGCCCCGGGACAGGGGAGTATGAGCAGTTCTTC
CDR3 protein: CASSPGTGEYEQFF

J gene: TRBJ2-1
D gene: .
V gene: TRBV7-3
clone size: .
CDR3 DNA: TGTGCCAGCAGCTCAGCGGGGCAGGGGAGCGCTGAGCAGTTCTTC
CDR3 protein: CASSSAGQGSAEQFF

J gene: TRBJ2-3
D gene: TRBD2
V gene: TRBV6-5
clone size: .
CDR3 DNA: TGTGCCACCTTAGCGGGGGACGGTACGCAGTATTTT
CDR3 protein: CATLAGDGTQYF

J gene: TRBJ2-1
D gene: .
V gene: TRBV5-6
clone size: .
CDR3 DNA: TGTGCCAGCAGCGGTGCGGGTCCCGGGCAGTTCTTC
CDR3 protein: CASSGAGPGQFF

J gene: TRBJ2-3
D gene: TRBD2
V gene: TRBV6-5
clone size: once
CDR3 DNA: TGTGCCAGCAGGCCCCTAGCGGGGGGGCTGGATACGCAGTATTTT
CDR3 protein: CASRPLAGGLDTQYF

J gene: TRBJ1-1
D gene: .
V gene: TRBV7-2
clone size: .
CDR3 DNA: TGTGCCAGCAGCTTACAGGGTAGGACCACTGAAGCTTTCTTT
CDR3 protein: CASSLQGRTTEAFF

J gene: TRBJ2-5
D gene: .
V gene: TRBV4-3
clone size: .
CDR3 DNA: TGCGCCAGCAGCCAAGATTCCCGGGGGGCAAAAGAGACCCAGTACTTC
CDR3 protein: CASSQDSRGAKETQYF

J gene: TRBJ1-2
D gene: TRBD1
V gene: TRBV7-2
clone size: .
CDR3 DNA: TGTGCCAGCAGCTCGTCCGGGACAGGGGTGTATGGCTACACCTTC
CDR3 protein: CASSSSGTGVYGYTF

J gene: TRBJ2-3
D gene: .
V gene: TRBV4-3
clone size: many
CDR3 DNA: TGCGCCAGCAGCCAAGCCTTCCAGGGGATCACAGATACGCAGTATTTT
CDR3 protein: CASSQAFQGITDTQYF

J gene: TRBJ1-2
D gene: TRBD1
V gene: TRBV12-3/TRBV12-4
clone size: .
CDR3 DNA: TGTGCCAGCGCCCCGGGACAGGGCCATGGCTACACCTTC
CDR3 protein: CASAPGQGHGYTF

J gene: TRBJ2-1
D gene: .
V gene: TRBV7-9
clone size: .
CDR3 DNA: TGTGCCAGCAGCTTACCCGGGACTTCATACAATGAGCAGTTCTTC
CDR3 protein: CASSLPGTSYNEQFF

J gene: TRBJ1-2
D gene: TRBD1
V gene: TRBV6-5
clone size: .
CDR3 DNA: TGTGCCAGCAGACTGGACAGGGGGGACTATGGCTACACCTTC
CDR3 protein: CASRLDRGDYGYTF

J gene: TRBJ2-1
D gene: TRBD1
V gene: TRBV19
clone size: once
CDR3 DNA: TGTGCCAGTAGTCCACGTCCCGGGACAGGGTACAATGAGCAGTTCTTC
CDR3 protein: CASSPRPGTGYNEQFF

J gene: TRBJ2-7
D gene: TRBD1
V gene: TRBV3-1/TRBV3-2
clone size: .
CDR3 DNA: TGTGCCAGCAGCCAGGGACAGGGCTCCCAGAACGAGCAGTACTTC
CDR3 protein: CASSQGQGSQNEQYF

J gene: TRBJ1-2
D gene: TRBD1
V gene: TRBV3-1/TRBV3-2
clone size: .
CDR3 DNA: TGTGCCAGCAGCCTCCGGACAGGGCCCGGCTACACCTTC
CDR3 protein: CASSLRTGPGYTF

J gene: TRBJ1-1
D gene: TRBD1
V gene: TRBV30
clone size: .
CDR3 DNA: TGTGCCCTACTTTGGACAGGGTCAGGGAAGGAAGCTTTCTTT
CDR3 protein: CALLWTGSGKEAFF

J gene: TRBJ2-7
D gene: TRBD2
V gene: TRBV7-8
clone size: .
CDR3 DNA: TGTGCCAGCAGCTTTCTGGGGGGGACCTACGAGCAGTACTTC
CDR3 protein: CASSFLGGTYEQYF

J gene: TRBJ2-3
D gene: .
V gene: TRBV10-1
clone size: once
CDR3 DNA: TGCGCCAGTAGCGGAGAAACAGATACGCAGTATTTT
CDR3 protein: CASSGETDTQYF

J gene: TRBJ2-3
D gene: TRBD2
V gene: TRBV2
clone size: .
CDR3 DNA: TGTGCCAGCAGCGTAGAACTAGCGGTCGGGACAGATACGCAGTATTTT
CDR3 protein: CASSVELAVGTDTQYF

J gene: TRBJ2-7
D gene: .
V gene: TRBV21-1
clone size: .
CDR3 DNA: TGTGCCAGCAGCAAAGCGGATCGGGACAGGTGGCTCTACGAGCAGTACTTC
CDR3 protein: CASSKADRDRWLYEQYF

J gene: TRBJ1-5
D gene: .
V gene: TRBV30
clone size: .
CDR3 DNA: TGTGCCTGGAGCTACGGACAGTTCAATCAGCCCCAGCATTTT
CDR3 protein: CAWSYGQFNQPQHF

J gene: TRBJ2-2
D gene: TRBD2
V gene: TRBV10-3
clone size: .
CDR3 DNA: TGTGCCATCCGCCGACTAGCAGACACTGGGGAGCTGTTTTTT
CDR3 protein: CAIRRLADTGELFF

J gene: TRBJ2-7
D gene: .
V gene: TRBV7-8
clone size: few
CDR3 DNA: TGTGCCAGCAGCTTAGTGTCCAGGGCCAGGAACGAGCAGTACTTC
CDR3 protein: CASSLVSRARNEQYF

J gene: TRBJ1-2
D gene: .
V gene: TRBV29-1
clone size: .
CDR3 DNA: TGCAGCGTTGCAGGGGCCGATGCCTATGGCTACACCTTC
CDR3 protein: CSVAGADAYGYTF

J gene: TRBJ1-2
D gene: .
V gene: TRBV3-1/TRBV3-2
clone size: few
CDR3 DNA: TGTGCCAGCAGCCAAGAGCAATTTTCAGGTGGCTACACCTTC
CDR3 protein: CASSQEQFSGGYTF

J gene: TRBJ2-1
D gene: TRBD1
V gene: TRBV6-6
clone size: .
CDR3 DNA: TGTGCCAGCAGTCAGGACAGGGAGACAAGGAATGAGCAGTTCTTC
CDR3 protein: CASSQDRETRNEQFF

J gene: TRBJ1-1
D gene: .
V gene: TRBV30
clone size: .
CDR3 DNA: TGTGCCTGGGGGCGAAGAACTGAAGCTTTCTTT
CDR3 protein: CAWGRRTEAFF

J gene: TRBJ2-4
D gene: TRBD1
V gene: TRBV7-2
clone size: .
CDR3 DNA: TGTGCCAGCAGCTTCCCAGGGGGCGGGAACATTCAGTACTTC
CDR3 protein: CASSFPGGGNIQYF

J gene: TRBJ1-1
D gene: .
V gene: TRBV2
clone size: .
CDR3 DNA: TGTGCCACCAGAGCCGGGGGAGGAACTGAAGCTTTCTTT
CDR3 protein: CATRAGGGTEAFF

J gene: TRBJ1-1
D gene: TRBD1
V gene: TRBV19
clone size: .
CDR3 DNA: TGTGCCAGTAGTGAGAGAGCCTACGGGACAGGGAACACTGAAGCTTTCTTT
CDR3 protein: CASSERAYGTGNTEAFF

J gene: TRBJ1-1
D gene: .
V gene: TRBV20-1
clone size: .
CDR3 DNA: TGCAGTGCTAGAGATTTGGTGCGGGCTTTCTTT
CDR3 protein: CSARDLVRAFF

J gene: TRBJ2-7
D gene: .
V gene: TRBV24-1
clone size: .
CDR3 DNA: TGTGCCACCAGTGATGCTCGGAGCATACCTCCCTACGAGCAGTACTTC
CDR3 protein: CATSDARSIPPYEQYF

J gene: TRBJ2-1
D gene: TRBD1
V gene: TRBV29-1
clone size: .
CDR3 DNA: TGCAGTGTAATGGGACAGACGTACAATGAGCAGTTCTTC
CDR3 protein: CSVMGQTYNEQFF

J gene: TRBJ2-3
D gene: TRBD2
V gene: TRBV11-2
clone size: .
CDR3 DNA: TGTGCCAGCAGCTTGAACTTAGCGGGGGCCAGCACAGATACGCAGTATTTT
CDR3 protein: CASSLNLAGASTDTQYF

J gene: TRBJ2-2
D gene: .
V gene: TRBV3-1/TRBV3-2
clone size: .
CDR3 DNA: TGTGCCAGCAGCCAAGAGGGTGAGGTTTCGAACACCGGGGAGCTGTTTTTT
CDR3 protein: CASSQEGEVSNTGELFF